The 9 T cell receptor beta chains below were found in one sample sequenced in a study of OX40 agonist ivuxolimab in advanced cancers. Here immunoSEQ multiplex PCR was the method, and the copy in TCRdb shows in-frame clones only, minus some. The top ten clones hold 1.4% of a sample with roughly 51,000 clones, around 88% of them seen once. Sequenced material: CD4+ or CD8+ T cells sorted from blood, taken in a trial of the OX40 agonist ivuxolimab. These TCRs come from an adult with an advanced solid tumor such as melanoma, head and neck, liver or kidney cancer.

This sequence joins TRBV19 and TRBJ2-2, with D unresolved. The germline gives CDR1 LNHDA, CDR2 SQIVND (reference sequence). The CDR3 sequence is 14 residues long. V was pared by 5 bases and J by 2 bases, with 9 bases between. The CDR3 region has the DNA TGTGCCAGTAGTTATATGTCCAACACCGGGGAGCTGTTTTTT. Its translation: CASSYMSNTGELFF.

This clone appeared once. This rearrangement joins TRBV27 to TRBJ1-2; 8 bases fit TRBD1. Germline lookup yields CDR1 MNHEY and CDR2 SMNVEV (reference sequence). The junction had 6 bases not matched to a gene; V was cut back by 4 bases and J by 8 bases. The CDR3 is 13 amino acids. Here the CDR3 reads CASSSQGAGGYTF. In nucleotides, the CDR3 is TGTGCCAGCAGTTCCCAGGGGGCGGGGGGCTACACCTTC.

The chain joins TRBV30 to TRBJ1-6, with D uncertain. With 3 bases removed from V and 8 bases from J, the gap between germline ends came to 14 bases. In germline, CDR1 is GTSNPN, CDR2 SVGIG (reference sequence). The CDR3 covers 14 residues. The CDR3 region has the DNA TGTGCCTGGAGAGCGAGACTTCGCTATTCACCCCTCCACTTT. It is translated as CAWRARLRYSPLHF.

V gene TRBV5-1 combines with J gene TRBJ2-3; TRBD1 matches 9 bases. V was pared by 2 bases and J by 6 bases, with 10 bases of the junction left unmatched. The length of the CDR3 is 16 residues. Per the germline V gene, CDR1 is SGHRS and CDR2 is YFSETQ. CDR3 sequence: CASSFRTGARIDTQYF. The CDR3 DNA follows: TGCGCCAGCAGCTTTAGGACAGGGGCCCGGATTGATACGCAGTATTTT.

The V call is TRBV6-5, the J call TRBJ2-5, with TRBD1 identical over 9 bases. The end of the DNA is better explained by TRBJ2-7, so the J call may be wrong. Germline loops: CDR1 MNHEY, CDR2 SVGAGI. There are 14 residues in the CDR3. The CDR3 DNA follows: TGTGCCAGCGGGGAGGACAGGGGTGCGGGCGAGCAGTACTTC. Translated, it gives CASGEDRGAGEQYF.

This clone was detected once. V gene TRBV11-2 combines with J gene TRBJ2-5; TRBD2 aligns across 8 bases. The V gene end was trimmed by 2 bases and the J gene end by 7 bases; junction bases not matched to a gene: 3. Per germline, CDR1 SGHAT and CDR2 FQNNGV. This CDR3 has 13 residues. This CDR3 reads CASSLSGSATQYF. DNA for the CDR3: TGTGCCAGCAGCTTAAGCGGGAGCGCGACCCAGTACTTC.

This chain joins TRBV2 and TRBJ1-4, with 7 bases lining up with TRBD1. The germline gives CDR1 SNHLY, CDR2 FYNNEI. Trimming took 6 bases from V and 2 from J; bases not matched to a gene: 6. The CDR3 loop spans 15 amino acids. CDR3 amino acids: CASRAGTATNEKLFF. The CDR3 DNA reads as TGTGCCAGCAGGGCCGGGACAGCGACTAATGAAAAACTGTTTTTT.

The J gene is TRBJ1-6, the V gene TRBV28, with D unclear. The CDR3 is 15 amino acids. CDR1 MDHEN and CDR2 SYDVKM come from the germline V gene. Trimming left V 5 bases short and J 6 bases short, with 14 bases between. CDR3 region: CASSPSLTANSPLHF. CDR3 nucleotides: TGTGCCAGCAGTCCATCTTTGACTGCTAATTCACCCCTCCACTTT.

This clone was counted a single time. The chain is built from TRBV5-6 and TRBJ1-3; no clear D. Between the trimmed V and J ends, which lost 4 bases and 0 bases, there was a span of 8 bases. Germline CDR1 is SGHDT and CDR2 is YYEEEE. The CDR3 contains 14 residues. The CDR3 nucleotides read TGTGCCAGCAGCAGGGATAGCTCTGGAAACACCATATATTTT. Translating it yields CASSRDSSGNTIYF.